The 8 T cell receptor beta chains below were found in one sample sequenced in a study of CD8+ T cells in alopecia areata. RNA was extracted and reverse transcribed into cDNA as the sequencing template. Some clones are missing from TCRdb's copy, which holds only in-frame ones; the method was immunoSEQ multiplex PCR. The table lists 110,000 to 150,000 clones, about two thirds of them singletons, with about 38% in the top ten. The sequenced sample was CD8+ T cells sorted from blood. The receptor set was obtained from a human donor in good health.

The chain combines TRBV4-1 with TRBJ2-7; D is perhaps TRBD1 or TRBD2 (5 bases each). With 1 base removed from V and 4 bases from J, the gap between germline ends came to 8 bases. The CDR3 is 13 residues long. CDR1 and CDR2 (germline): MGHRA, YSYEKL. CDR3 DNA: TGCGCCAGCAGCCAAGGGGGGTCATACGAGCAGTACTTC. Its translation: CASSQGGSYEQYF.

In this sample, this clone turned up once. The chain couples TRBV5-1 to TRBJ1-5, with 7 bases lining up with TRBD1. Per germline, CDR1 SGHRS and CDR2 YFSETQ. The CDR3 loop spans 15 amino acids. V shed 4 bases, J shed 1 base, and the junction held 5 bases outside the gene matches. DNA of the CDR3: TGCGCCAGCAGCCTTGGGGACAGCAGCAATCAGCCCCAGCATTTT. Amino acids: CASSLGDSSNQPQHF. The whole variable domain, remainder taken from reference TRBV5-1 and TRBJ1-5, is KAGVTQTPRYLIKTRGQQVTLSCSPISGHRSVSWYQQTPGQGLQFLFEYFSETQRNKGNFPGRFSGRQFSNSRSEMNVSTLELGDSALYLCASSLGDSSNQPQHFGDGTRLSIL.

This chain links TRBV4-1 with TRBJ2-5; 8 bases map to TRBD1. Germline V lookup: CDR1 MGHRA, CDR2 YSYEKL. Germline trimming cut 2 bases from V and 6 bases from J; bases unmatched to any gene: 8. The CDR3 consists of 15 residues. The CDR3 bases are TGCGCCAGCAGCCAACCTTGGACAGGGACGAAGACCCAGTACTTC. Protein product: CASSQPWTGTKTQYF.

V is TRBV20-1 and J is TRBJ2-1; 9 bases agree with TRBD2. Germline CDR1 and CDR2: DFQATT and SNEGSKA (reference sequence). This CDR3 spans 11 amino acids. V lost 4 bases, J lost 11 bases, and 3 bases stayed unmatched. Written as DNA, the CDR3 is TGCAGTGCTATTAGCGGGAGTCAGCAGTTCTTC. It yields the protein CSAISGSQQFF.

The chain carries TRBV30 and TRBJ1-2, with 10 nucleotides matching TRBD1. This CDR3 contains 17 residues. Germline trimming cut 4 bases from V and 4 bases from J; bases unmatched to any gene: 15. Germline V gene data show CDR1 as GTSNPN and CDR2 as SVGIG (reference sequence). CDR3 loop: CAWTPAGGQGISYGYTF. The CDR3 region has the DNA TGTGCCTGGACCCCGGCAGGGGGACAGGGGATAAGCTATGGCTACACCTTC.

The chain combines TRBV11-2 with TRBJ2-7; the match to TRBD2 covers 8 bases. Trimming at V came to 0 bases and at J to 4 bases, leaving 5 bases not matched to a gene. The length of the CDR3 is 15 residues. Germline V gives CDR1 SGHAT, CDR2 FQNNGV. CDR3 residues: CASSLDPSGLYEQYF. DNA of the CDR3: TGTGCCAGCAGCTTAGATCCTAGCGGGCTTTACGAGCAGTACTTC.

With respect to this clone: The same CDR3 can be traced to other DNA sequences in this sample. The chain employs TRBV29-1 and TRBJ2-7, with 10 nucleotides matching TRBD1. V was clipped by 3 bases and J by 4 bases; unmatched bases: 0. CDR3 size: 12 residues. Per germline, CDR1 SQVTM and CDR2 ANQGSEA. CDR3 nucleotides: TGCAGCGTTGAGGACAGGGGGTACGAGCAGTACTTC. This encodes CSVEDRGYEQYF.

The chain couples TRBV7-9 to TRBJ2-7; D might be TRBD1 (5 bases). Trimming cost V 4 bases and J 4 bases, with 11 bases left between them. Germline lookup yields CDR1 SEHNR and CDR2 FQNEAQ (reference sequence). The CDR3 extends over 13 amino acids. The CDR3 sequence is CASSSGLRYEQYF. The CDR3 DNA sequence: TGTGCCAGCAGCTCAGGGCTAAGATACGAGCAGTACTTC.